Given below is one T cell receptor (beta chain) in context. The data originate from a study of blood T cell repertoires in COVID-19. Study background: Sites across the United States, Italy and Spain contributed samples from acute and convalescent COVID-19. Sample material is recorded as cDNA or gDNA derived from T cells, B-cell-depleted T cells, or PBMCs.

The CDR3 has 13 residues. From germline, CDR1 is SGHRS and CDR2 YFSETQ. V lost 4 bases to trimming and J lost 3 bases; unmatched junction nucleotides: 3. Study processing details: Reference gene primers were amplified, and this amplification served to estimate nucleated cell counts. The protocol was immunoSEQ multiplex PCR, while the TCRdb copy is restricted to in-frame clones and leaves out a portion. V and J calls and clone size are copied from that table; D and trimming were computed from the DNA. In the table there are some 98,000 clones, less than 85% of which are singletons. The chain employs TRBV5-1 and TRBJ2-7; 8 bases fit TRBD1. The sequenced material came from peripheral blood. This TCR came from a man between 65 and 85 years old with active or convalescent COVID-19. This CDR3 reads CASSLGTGYEQYF. CDR3 DNA: TGCGCCAGCAGCCTCGGGACAGGCTACGAGCAGTACTTC.